This T cell receptor beta chain was documented in a study of early T cells in non-severe SARS-CoV-2 infection. On the study more broadly: The study sequenced bulk RNA from unsorted whole blood, with chains unpaired. Study-level findings and limits: The matching step, a VDJdb search, favored anti-spike CD8 responses and missed private and CD4 specificities.

Concerning this clonotype: Its antigen is undetermined.

As part of library construction, unique molecular identifiers were attached to individual cDNA molecules. TCRdb re-called the 5' RACE reads through MiXCR, storing one row per CDR3 protein. The data contain more than 85,000 distinct CDR3 sequences, roughly 15% of them singletons. CDR3 length: 17 amino acids. The V gene end was trimmed by 5 bases and the J gene end by 7 bases; junction bases not matched to a gene: 15. The germline CDR1 and CDR2 sequences are MGHDK and SYGVNS. Material for sequencing was whole blood. The chain is built from TRBV25-1 and TRBJ2-1; TRBD2 matches at 9 bases. The receptor was isolated from an adult who was a healthcare worker with PCR-confirmed SARS-CoV-2 infection or an uninfected control (not recorded which). CDR3 sequence reads: CASSHPLGAGGKNEQFF. For the CDR3, the DNA is TGTGCCAGCAGTCACCCCCTCGGTGCGGGAGGGAAAAATGAGCAGTTCTTC.